This entry describes one T cell receptor (beta chain). Assay used: immunoSEQ multiplex PCR; TCRdb lists only in-frame clones, some missing. The sample yields 70,000 to 100,000 clones, roughly 95% seen once. These data belong to a study of T cell changes during pregnancy in multiple sclerosis. Sequences were derived from peripheral blood, sampled in the third trimester of pregnancy. This sequence originates from a female donor in good health, enrolled as a control in a pregnancy study.

The CDR3 sequence is CASSDGGGQETQYF. The CDR3 bases are TGTGCCAGCAGTGACGGTGGCGGTCAAGAGACCCAGTACTTC. This sequence joins TRBV6-4 and TRBJ2-5; D call uncertain. Germline CDR1 is MRHNA and CDR2 is SNTAGT. This CDR3 comprises 14 residues. The germline V and J ends were trimmed by 2 bases and 2 bases, with 9 bases remaining between them.